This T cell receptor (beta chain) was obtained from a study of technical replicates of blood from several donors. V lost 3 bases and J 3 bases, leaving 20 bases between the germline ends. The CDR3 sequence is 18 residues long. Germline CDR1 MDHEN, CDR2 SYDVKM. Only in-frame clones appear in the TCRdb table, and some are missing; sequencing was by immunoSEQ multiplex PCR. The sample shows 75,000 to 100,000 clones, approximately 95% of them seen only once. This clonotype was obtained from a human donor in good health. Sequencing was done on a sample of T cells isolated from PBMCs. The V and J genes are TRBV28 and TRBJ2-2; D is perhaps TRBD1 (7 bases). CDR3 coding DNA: TGTGCCAGCAGTTTCTGGGCAGGGGGGCCTCGGGACACCGGGGAGCTGTTTTTT. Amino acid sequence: CASSFWAGGPRDTGELFF.